This TCR beta chain was captured in a study of vaccination and CD4 T cells after COVID-19. Across the whole study: The convalescents included six males and four females, and among them two were Hispanic while seven were Caucasian. Cultures that served as controls received a CEFX pool, an HIV-1 Nef pool, or no peptide. Study-wide points: Spike mono-reactivity was found in 304 of the 307 vaccine-specific clones identified in convalescent patients.

Sequencing of the DNA from cultured CD4+ T cells was carried out with the Oncomine TCR Beta short-read assay. TCRdb ran MiXCR on the PCR reads and lists one entry per CDR3 protein. Among roughly 14,000 distinct CDR3 sequences listed, around 45% were seen once. The treatment here: approximately nine-day PBMC culture with coronavirus spike peptide pools or control peptides (ViraFEST assay). With approximately 9.9 ug/ml peptide pools and roughly 9.2 IU/ml IL-2, PBMCs were cultured at about 2.2 million per well. Turning to this clonotype: Its antigen is as yet unknown.

Trimming removed 6 bases from V and 1 base from J, with 12 bases in between. This CDR3 comprises 14 residues. Germline V gene lookup returns CDR1 LNHDA and CDR2 SQIVND (reference sequence). This TCR derives from a human donor who had recovered from COVID-19. The chain combines TRBV19 with TRBJ2-5; D is unresolved. Material for sequencing was CD4+ T cells from blood, cultured in vitro. The CDR3 is CASSGFGSQETQYF. The CDR3, as DNA: TGTGCCAGTAGCGGCTTCGGTAGCCAAGAGACCCAGTACTTC.